The clone carrying this T cell receptor (beta chain) came up a few times. Its specificity is not known. This specimen comes from a study of identical twins. Broader study findings: Twins' excess sharing was less marked for out-of-frame beta sequences.

J was trimmed by 5 bases and V by 6 bases; bases with no gene match: 14. This CDR3 has 16 amino acids. CDR1 and CDR2 (germline): SEHNR, FQNEAQ (reference sequence). TCRdb re-derived calls from the 5' RACE reads in MiXCR, one entry per CDR3 protein. The repertoire holds a few hundred thousand distinct CDR3 sequences, about 8% seen once, with less than 2.5% in the top ten. The same specimen was also included in a second study, on yellow fever vaccine responses in identical twins.

Sequenced material: memory (CD45RO+) T cells sorted from blood. The chain joins TRBV7-9 to TRBJ1-2; 8 nucleotides match TRBD1. This TCR was sampled from a woman between 18 and 29 years old in good health. The CDR3 loop reads CASSHDSGQGQYGYTF. CDR3 sequence (DNA): TGTGCCAGCAGTCACGATTCCGGACAGGGCCAATATGGCTACACCTTC.